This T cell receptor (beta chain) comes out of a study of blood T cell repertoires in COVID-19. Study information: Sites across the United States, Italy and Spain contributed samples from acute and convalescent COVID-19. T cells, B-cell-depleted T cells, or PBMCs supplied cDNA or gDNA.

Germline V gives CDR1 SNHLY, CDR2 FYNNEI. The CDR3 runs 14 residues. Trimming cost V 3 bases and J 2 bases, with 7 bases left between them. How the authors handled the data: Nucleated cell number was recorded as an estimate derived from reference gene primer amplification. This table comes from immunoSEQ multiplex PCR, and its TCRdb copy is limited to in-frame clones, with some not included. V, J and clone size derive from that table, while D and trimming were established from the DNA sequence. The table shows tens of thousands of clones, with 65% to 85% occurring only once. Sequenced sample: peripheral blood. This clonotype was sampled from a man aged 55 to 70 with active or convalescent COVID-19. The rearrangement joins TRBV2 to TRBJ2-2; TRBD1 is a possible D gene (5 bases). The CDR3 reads CASSDQGNTGELFF. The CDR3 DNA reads TGTGCCAGCAGTGACCAGGGAAACACCGGGGAGCTGTTTTTT.